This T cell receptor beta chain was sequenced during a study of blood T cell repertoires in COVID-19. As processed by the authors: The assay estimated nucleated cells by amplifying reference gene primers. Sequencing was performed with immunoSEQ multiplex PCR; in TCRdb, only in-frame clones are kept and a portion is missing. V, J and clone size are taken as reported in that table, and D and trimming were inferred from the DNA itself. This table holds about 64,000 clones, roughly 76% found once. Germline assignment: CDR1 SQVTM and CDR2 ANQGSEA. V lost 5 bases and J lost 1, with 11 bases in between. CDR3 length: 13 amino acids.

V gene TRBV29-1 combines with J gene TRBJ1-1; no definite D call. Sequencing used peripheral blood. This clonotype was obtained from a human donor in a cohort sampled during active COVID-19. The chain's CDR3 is CSVSEGWNTEAFF. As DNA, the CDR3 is TGCAGCGTTTCTGAGGGTTGGAACACTGAAGCTTTCTTT.